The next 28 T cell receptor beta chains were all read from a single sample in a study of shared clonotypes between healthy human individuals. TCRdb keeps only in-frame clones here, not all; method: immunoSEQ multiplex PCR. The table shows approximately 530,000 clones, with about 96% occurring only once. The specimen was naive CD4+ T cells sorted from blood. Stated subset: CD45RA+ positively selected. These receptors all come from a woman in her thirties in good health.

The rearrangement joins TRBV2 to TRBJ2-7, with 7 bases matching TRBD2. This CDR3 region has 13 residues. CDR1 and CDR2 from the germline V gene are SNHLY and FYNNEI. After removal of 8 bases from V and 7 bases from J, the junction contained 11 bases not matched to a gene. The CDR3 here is CASGGGLPWEQYF. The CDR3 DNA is TGTGCCAGCGGCGGGGGACTACCCTGGGAGCAGTACTTC.

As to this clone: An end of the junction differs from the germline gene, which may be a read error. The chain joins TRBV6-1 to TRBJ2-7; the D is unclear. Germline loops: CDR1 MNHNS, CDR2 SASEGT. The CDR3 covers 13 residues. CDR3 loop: CASSEAYGAIVHF. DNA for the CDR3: TGTGCCAGCAGTGAAGCTTACGGAGCTATAGTGCACTTC.

The CDR3, as DNA: TGTGCCAGCAGCTTCATGGAATTTGCGTCCAATGAGCAGTTCTTC. Amino acids: CASSFMEFASNEQFF. This rearrangement joins TRBV11-2 to TRBJ2-1; no definite D call. This CDR3 has 15 residues. With 3 bases removed from V and 6 bases from J, the gap between germline ends came to 15 bases. CDR1 SGHAT and CDR2 FQNNGV come from the germline V gene.

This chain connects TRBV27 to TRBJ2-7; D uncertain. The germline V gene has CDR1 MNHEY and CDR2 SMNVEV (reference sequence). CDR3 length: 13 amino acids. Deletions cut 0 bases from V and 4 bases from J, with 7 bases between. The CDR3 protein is CASSLSEGYEQYF. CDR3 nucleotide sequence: TGTGCCAGCAGTTTATCGGAAGGGTACGAGCAGTACTTC.

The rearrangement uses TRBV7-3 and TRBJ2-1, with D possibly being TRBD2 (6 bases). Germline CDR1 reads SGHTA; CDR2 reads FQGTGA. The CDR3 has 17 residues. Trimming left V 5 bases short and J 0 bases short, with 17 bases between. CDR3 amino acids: CASSPGTGRSSYNEQFF. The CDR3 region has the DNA TGTGCCAGCAGCCCGGGGACTGGTAGAAGCTCCTACAATGAGCAGTTCTTC.

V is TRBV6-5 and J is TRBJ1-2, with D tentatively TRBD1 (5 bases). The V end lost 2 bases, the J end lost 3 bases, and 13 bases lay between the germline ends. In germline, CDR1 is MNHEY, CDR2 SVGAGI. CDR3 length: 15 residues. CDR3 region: CASSYSGQLDYGYTF. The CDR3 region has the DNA TGTGCCAGCAGTTACAGCGGACAACTCGACTATGGCTACACCTTC.

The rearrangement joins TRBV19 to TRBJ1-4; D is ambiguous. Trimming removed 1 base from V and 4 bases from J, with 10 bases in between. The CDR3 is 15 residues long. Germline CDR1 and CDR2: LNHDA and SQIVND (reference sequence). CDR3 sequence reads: CASSIAGEFNEKLFF. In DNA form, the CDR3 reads TGTGCCAGTAGTATAGCCGGAGAATTTAATGAAAAACTGTTTTTT.

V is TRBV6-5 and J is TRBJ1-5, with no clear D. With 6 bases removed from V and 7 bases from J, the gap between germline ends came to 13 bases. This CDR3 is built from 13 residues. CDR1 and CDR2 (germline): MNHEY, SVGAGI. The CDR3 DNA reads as TGTGCCAGCAGCCGCGGTTTTTTGCAGCCCCAGCATTTT. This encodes CASSRGFLQPQHF.

The CDR3 DNA is TGTGCCAGTGGGCCCCGGGACTCAGGCCTTGGCGAGCAGTACTTC. Protein product: CASGPRDSGLGEQYF. This rearrangement joins TRBV19 to TRBJ2-7, with D possibly TRBD2 on 6 matching bases. The V gene lost 8 bases and the J gene lost 6 bases, with 23 bases spanning the gap. This CDR3 is built from 15 residues. Germline V gene sequence: CDR1 LNHDA, CDR2 SQIVND (reference sequence).

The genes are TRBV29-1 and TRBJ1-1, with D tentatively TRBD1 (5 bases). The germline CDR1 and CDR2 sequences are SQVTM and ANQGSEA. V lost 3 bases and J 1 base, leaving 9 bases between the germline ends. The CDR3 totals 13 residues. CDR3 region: CSVEWGGNTEAFF. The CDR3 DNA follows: TGCAGCGTTGAGTGGGGGGGGAACACTGAAGCTTTCTTT.

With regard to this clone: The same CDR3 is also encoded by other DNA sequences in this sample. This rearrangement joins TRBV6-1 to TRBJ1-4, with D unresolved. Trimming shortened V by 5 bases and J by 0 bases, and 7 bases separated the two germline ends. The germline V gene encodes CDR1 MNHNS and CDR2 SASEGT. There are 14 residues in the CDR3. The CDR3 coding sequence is TGTGCCAGCAGTCGGACTGCAACTAATGAAAAACTGTTTTTT. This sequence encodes CASSRTATNEKLFF.

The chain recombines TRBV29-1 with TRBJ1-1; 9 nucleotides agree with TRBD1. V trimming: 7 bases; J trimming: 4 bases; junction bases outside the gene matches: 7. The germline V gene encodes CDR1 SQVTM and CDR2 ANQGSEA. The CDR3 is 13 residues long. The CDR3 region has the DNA TGCAGCGCTACAGGGGGCTCTAGCACTGAAGCTTTCTTT. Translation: CSATGGSSTEAFF. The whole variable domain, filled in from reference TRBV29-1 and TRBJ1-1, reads SAVISQKPSRDICQRGTSLTIQCQVDSQVTMMFWYRQQPGQSLTLIATANQGSEATYESGFVIDKFPISRPNLTFSTLTVSNMSPEDSSIYLCSATGGSSTEAFFGQGTRLTVV.

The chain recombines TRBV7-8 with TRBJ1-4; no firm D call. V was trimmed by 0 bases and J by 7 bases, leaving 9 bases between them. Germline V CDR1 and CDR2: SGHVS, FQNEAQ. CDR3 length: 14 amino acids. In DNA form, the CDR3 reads TGTGCCAGCAGCTTAGCAGGTTTAGGTGAAAAACTGTTTTTT. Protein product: CASSLAGLGEKLFF.

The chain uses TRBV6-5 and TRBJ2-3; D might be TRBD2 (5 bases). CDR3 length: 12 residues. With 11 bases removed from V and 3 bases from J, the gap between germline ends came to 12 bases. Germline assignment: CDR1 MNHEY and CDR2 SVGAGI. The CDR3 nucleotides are TGTGCCGTAAGAGGGCTAACAGATACGCAGTATTTT. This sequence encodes CAVRGLTDTQYF.

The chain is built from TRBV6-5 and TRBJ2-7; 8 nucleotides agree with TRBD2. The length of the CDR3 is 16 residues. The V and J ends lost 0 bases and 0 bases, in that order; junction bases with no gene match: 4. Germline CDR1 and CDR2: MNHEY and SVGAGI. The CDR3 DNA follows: TGTGCCAGCAGTTACTCGACTAGCGCGACCTCCTACGAGCAGTACTTC. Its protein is CASSYSTSATSYEQYF.

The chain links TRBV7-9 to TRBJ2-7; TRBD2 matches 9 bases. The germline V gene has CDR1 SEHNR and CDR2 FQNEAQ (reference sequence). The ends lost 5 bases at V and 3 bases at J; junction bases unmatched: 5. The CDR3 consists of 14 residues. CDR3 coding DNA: TGTGCCAGCAGCAAATCGACTAGCGGCTACGAGCAGTACTTC. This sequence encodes CASSKSTSGYEQYF.

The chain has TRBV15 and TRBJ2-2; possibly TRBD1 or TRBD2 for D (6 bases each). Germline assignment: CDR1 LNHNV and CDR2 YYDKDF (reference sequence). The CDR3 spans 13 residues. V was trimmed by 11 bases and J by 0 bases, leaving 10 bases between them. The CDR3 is CAAGTTNTGELFF. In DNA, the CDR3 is TGTGCCGCGGGGACAACGAACACCGGGGAGCTGTTTTTT.

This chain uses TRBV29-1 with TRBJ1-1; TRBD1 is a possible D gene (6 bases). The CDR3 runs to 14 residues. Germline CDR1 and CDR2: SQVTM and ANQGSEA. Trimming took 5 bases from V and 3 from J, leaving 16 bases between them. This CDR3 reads CSVWRGASDTEAFF. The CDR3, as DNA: TGCAGCGTTTGGAGGGGGGCTTCGGACACTGAAGCTTTCTTT.

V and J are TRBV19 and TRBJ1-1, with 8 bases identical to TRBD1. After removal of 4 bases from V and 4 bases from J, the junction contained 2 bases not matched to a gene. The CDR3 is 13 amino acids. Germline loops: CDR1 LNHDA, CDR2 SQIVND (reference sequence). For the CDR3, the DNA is TGTGCCAGTAGTACACAGGGGGGCACTGAAGCTTTCTTT. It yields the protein CASSTQGGTEAFF.

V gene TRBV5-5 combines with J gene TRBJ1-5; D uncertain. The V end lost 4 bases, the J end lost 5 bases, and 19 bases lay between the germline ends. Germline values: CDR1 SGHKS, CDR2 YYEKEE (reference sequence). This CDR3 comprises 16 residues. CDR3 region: CASSRNLSGEYQPQHF. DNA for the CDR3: TGTGCCAGCAGCCGGAACTTGTCCGGGGAGTATCAGCCCCAGCATTTT.

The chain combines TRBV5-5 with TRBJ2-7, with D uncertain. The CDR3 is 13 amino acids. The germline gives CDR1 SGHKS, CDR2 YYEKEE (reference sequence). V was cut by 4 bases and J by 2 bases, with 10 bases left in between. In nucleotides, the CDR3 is TGTGCCAGCAGCGGGATGGAAGCCTACGAGCAGTACTTC. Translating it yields CASSGMEAYEQYF. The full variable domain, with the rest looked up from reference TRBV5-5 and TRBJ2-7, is DAGVTQSPTHLIKTRGQQVTLRCSPISGHKSVSWYQQVLGQGPQFIFQYYEKEERGRGNFPDRFSARQFPNYSSELNVNALLLGDSALYLCASSGMEAYEQYFGPGTRLTVT.

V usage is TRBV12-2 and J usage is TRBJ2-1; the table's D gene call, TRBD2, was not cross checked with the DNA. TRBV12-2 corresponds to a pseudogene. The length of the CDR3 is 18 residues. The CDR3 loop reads CASRLAEGLLSSYNEQFF. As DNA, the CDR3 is TGTGCAAGTCGCTTAGCGGAGGGTTTATTAAGCTCCTACAATGAGCAGTTCTTC.

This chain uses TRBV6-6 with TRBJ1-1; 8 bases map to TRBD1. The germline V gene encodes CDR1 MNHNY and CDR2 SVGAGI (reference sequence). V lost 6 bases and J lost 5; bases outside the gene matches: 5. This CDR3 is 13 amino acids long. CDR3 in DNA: TGTGCCAGCAGAAAACAGGGGGAAACTGAAGCTTTCTTT. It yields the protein CASRKQGETEAFF.

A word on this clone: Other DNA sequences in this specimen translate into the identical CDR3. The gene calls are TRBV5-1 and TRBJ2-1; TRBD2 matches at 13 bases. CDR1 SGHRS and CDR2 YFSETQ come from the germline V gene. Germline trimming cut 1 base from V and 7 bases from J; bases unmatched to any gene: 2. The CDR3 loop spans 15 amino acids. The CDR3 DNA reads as TGCGCCAGCAGCTTGACTAGCGGGAGGGGAAATGAGCAGTTCTTC. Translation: CASSLTSGRGNEQFF.

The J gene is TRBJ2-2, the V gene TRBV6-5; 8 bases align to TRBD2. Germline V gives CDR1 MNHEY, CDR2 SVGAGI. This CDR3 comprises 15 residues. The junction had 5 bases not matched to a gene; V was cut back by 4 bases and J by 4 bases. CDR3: CASSLREGPTGELFF. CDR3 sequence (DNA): TGTGCCAGCAGTTTACGGGAGGGACCCACCGGGGAGCTGTTTTTT.

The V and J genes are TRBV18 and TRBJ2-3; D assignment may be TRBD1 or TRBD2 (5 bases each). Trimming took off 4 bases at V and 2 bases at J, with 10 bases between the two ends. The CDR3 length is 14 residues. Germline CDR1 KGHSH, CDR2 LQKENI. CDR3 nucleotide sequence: TGTGCCAGCTCACGTGGGACCGACACAGATACGCAGTATTTT. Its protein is CASSRGTDTDTQYF.

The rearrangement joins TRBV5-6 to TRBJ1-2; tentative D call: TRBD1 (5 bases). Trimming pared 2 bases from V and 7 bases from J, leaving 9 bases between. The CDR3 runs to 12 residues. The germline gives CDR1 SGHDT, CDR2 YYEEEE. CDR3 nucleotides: TGTGCCAGCAGCTTTTCAGGGTCTGGCTACACCTTC. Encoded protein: CASSFSGSGYTF.

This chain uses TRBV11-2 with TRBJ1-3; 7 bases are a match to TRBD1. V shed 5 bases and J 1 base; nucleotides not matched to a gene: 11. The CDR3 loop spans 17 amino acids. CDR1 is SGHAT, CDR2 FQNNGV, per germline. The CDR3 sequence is CASSTAGGWLSGNTIYF. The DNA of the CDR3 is TGTGCCAGCAGCACGGCAGGGGGTTGGCTTTCTGGAAACACCATATATTTT. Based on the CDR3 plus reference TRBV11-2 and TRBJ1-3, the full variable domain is EAGVAQSPRYKIIEKRQSVAFWCNPISGHATLYWYQQILGQGPKLLIQFQNNGVVDDSQLPKDRFSAERLKGVDSTLKIQPAKLEDSAVYLCASSTAGGWLSGNTIYFGEGSWLTVV.